A selection of T cell receptor beta chains follows, all from one sample in a study of CD8+ T cells in alopecia areata. The assay was immunoSEQ multiplex PCR, and TCRdb's table has in-frame clones only and misses some. In the table there are roughly 150,000 clones, 55% of which are singletons. The material sequenced was CD4+ T cells sorted from blood. The source is a human donor in good health. Each CDR3 is given with its conserved first and last residue. A D gene is named only where the DNA matches it firmly. Clone size is not always given. Where it is, it says once, few, many or a class for expanded clones.

j_gene: TRBJ1-1; v_gene: TRBV7-9; abundance: NA; d_gene: TRBD1; CDR3nt: TGTGCCATCGTGGACAGGGACACTGAAGCTTTCTTT; CDR3aa: CAIVDRDTEAFF
j_gene: TRBJ2-5; v_gene: TRBV28; abundance: few; d_gene: TRBD1; CDR3nt: TGTGCCAGCAGCCTGGTCGGGACAGGGGTGGAGACCCAGTACTTC; CDR3aa: CASSLVGTGVETQYF
j_gene: TRBJ2-3; v_gene: TRBV29-1; abundance: few; d_gene: TRBD1; CDR3nt: TGCAGCGCTGACAGGGGAAGCACAGATACGCAGTATTTT; CDR3aa: CSADRGSTDTQYF
j_gene: TRBJ2-3; v_gene: TRBV5-1; abundance: NA; d_gene: NA; CDR3nt: TGCGCCAGCAGCCCGTGGACACGCCGACGGACAGATACGCAGTATTTT; CDR3aa: CASSPWTRRRTDTQYF
j_gene: TRBJ2-1; v_gene: TRBV27; abundance: NA; d_gene: TRBD2; CDR3nt: TGTGCCAGCAGTTGGACTAGAAGGGAGCAGTTCTTC; CDR3aa: CASSWTRREQFF
j_gene: TRBJ2-1; v_gene: TRBV5-1; abundance: few; d_gene: TRBD2; CDR3nt: TGCGCCAGCAGCCCAGCGGGGAATGAGCAGTTCTTC; CDR3aa: CASSPAGNEQFF
j_gene: TRBJ1-2; v_gene: TRBV29-1; abundance: NA; d_gene: NA; CDR3nt: TGCAGCGTTGAGGGGTTGAGCGGCTACACCTTC; CDR3aa: CSVEGLSGYTF
j_gene: TRBJ2-7; v_gene: TRBV11-2; abundance: NA; d_gene: TRBD2; CDR3nt: TGTGCCAGCAGTGCGAGGCTAGCGGGAGACTACGAGCAGTACTTC; CDR3aa: CASSARLAGDYEQYF
j_gene: TRBJ2-2; v_gene: TRBV4-1; abundance: NA; d_gene: TRBD2; CDR3nt: TGCGCCAGCAGCCAAGGCCGAATGACTAGCGGGAGCGTCGGCACCGGGGAGCTGTTTTTT; CDR3aa: CASSQGRMTSGSVGTGELFF
j_gene: TRBJ2-1; v_gene: TRBV5-4; abundance: NA; d_gene: TRBD1; CDR3nt: TGTGCCAGCCGATCCCCCGACCCCCGGGACAGGGCCCATGAGCAGTTCTTC; CDR3aa: CASRSPDPRDRAHEQFF
j_gene: TRBJ1-2; v_gene: TRBV29-1; abundance: few; d_gene: NA; CDR3nt: TGCAGCGTTGACCAATTAGATGGCTACACCTTC; CDR3aa: CSVDQLDGYTF
j_gene: TRBJ2-5; v_gene: TRBV30; abundance: few; d_gene: NA; CDR3nt: TGTGCCTGGAGACGACTTGCACAAGAGACCCAGTACTTC; CDR3aa: CAWRRLAQETQYF
j_gene: TRBJ1-2; v_gene: TRBV2; abundance: NA; d_gene: NA; CDR3nt: TGTGCCAGCAGTGCGGAGGGAATCGGAGGCTACACCTTC; CDR3aa: CASSAEGIGGYTF
j_gene: TRBJ2-3; v_gene: TRBV4-1; abundance: few; d_gene: TRBD2; CDR3nt: TGCGCCAGCAGCCAAGGGGGACTAGCGGGAGTGGGCACAGATACGCAGTATTTT; CDR3aa: CASSQGGLAGVGTDTQYF
j_gene: TRBJ2-7; v_gene: TRBV30; abundance: NA; d_gene: NA; CDR3nt: TGTGCCCCACCCAGAGGACACCGACTCTCCTACGAGCAGTACTTC; CDR3aa: CAPPRGHRLSYEQYF
j_gene: TRBJ1-1; v_gene: TRBV29-1; abundance: NA; d_gene: NA; CDR3nt: TGCAGCGTTGCGTACGTGGGGGCGAAAACTGAAGCTTTCTTT; CDR3aa: CSVAYVGAKTEAFF
j_gene: TRBJ1-5; v_gene: TRBV27; abundance: NA; d_gene: NA; CDR3nt: TGTGCCAGCAGTTCGAATTCTCGCAATCAGCCCCAGCATTTT; CDR3aa: CASSSNSRNQPQHF
j_gene: TRBJ1-1; v_gene: TRBV6-6; abundance: NA; d_gene: NA; CDR3nt: TGTGCCACCTACATGAACACTGAAGCTTTCTTT; CDR3aa: CATYMNTEAFF
j_gene: TRBJ2-5; v_gene: TRBV5-6; abundance: NA; d_gene: NA; CDR3nt: TGTGCCAGCAGCTTGTCCATCCAAGAGACCCAGTACTTC; CDR3aa: CASSLSIQETQYF
j_gene: TRBJ2-3; v_gene: TRBV19; abundance: NA; d_gene: NA; CDR3nt: TGTGCCAGTAGTATAGGTAACGGCGGATCTTCAGATACGCAGTATTTT; CDR3aa: CASSIGNGGSSDTQYF
j_gene: TRBJ1-2; v_gene: TRBV6-1; abundance: few; d_gene: NA; CDR3nt: TGTGCCAGCAGTGAAGCGGGCAACAGGCACTATGGCTACACCTTC; CDR3aa: CASSEAGNRHYGYTF
j_gene: TRBJ1-1; v_gene: TRBV29-1; abundance: NA; d_gene: NA; CDR3nt: TGCAGCGTTGACAGGGGGAACACTGAAGCTTTCTTT; CDR3aa: CSVDRGNTEAFF
j_gene: TRBJ1-5; v_gene: TRBV7-9; abundance: NA; d_gene: NA; CDR3nt: TGTGCCAGCAGCTTCAATAGCAATCAGCCCCAGCATTTT; CDR3aa: CASSFNSNQPQHF
j_gene: TRBJ2-6; v_gene: TRBV28; abundance: few; d_gene: NA; CDR3nt: TGTGCCAGCAGTTTGGCTGGGGCCAACGTCCTGACTTTC; CDR3aa: CASSLAGANVLTF